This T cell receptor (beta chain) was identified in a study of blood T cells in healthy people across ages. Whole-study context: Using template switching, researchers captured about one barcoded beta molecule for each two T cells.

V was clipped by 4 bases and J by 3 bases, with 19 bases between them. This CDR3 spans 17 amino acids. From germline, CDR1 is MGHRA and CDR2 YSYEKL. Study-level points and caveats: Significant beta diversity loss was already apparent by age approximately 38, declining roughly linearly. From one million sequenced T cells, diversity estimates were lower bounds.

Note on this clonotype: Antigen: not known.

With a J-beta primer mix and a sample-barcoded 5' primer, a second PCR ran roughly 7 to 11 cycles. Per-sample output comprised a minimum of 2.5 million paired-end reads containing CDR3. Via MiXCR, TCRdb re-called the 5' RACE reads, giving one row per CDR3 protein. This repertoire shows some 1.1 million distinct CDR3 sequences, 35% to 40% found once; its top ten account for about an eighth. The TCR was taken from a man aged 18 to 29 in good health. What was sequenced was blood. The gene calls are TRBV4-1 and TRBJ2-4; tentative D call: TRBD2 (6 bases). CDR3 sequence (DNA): TGCGCCAGCAGCCCCCGGGACTCTCGCCAGGTCAAAAACATTCAGTACTTC. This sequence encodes CASSPRDSRQVKNIQYF.